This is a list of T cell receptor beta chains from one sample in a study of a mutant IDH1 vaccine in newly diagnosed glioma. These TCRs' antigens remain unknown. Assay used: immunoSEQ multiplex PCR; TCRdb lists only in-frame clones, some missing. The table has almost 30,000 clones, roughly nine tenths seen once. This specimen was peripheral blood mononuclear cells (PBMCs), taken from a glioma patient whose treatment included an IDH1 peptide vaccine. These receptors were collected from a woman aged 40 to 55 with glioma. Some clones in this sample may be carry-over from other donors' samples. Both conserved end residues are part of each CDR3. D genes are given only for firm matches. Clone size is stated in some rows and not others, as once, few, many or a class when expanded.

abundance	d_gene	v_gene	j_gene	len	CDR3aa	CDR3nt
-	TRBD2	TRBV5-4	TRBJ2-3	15	CASSLYGRRTDTQYF	TGTGCCAGCAGCTTGTACGGGAGGCGCACAGATACGCAGTATTTT
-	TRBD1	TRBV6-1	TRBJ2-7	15	CASSLPRQGIYEQYF	TGTGCCAGCAGTCTACCTCGACAGGGGATCTACGAGCAGTACTTC
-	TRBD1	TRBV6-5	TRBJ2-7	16	CASSYSGQQGAFEQYF	TGTGCCAGCAGTTACTCGGGTCAACAGGGGGCTTTCGAGCAGTACTTC
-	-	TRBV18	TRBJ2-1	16	CASSPATYEGYNEQFF	TGTGCCAGCTCACCAGCAACCTACGAGGGCTACAATGAGCAGTTCTTC
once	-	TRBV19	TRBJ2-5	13	CASSRQRQETQYF	TGTGCCAGTAGTAGGCAAAGGCAAGAGACCCAGTACTTC
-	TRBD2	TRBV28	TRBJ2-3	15	CASSRASGTADTQYF	TGTGCCAGCAGTCGGGCTAGCGGGACCGCAGATACGCAGTATTTT
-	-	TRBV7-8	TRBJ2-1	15	CASSLGSGFYNEQFF	TGTGCCAGCAGCTTAGGGTCCGGATTCTACAATGAGCAGTTCTTC
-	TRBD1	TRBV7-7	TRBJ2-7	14	CASSAGDSSYEQYF	TGTGCTAGCAGCGCCGGGGACAGCTCCTACGAGCAGTACTTC
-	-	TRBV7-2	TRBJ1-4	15	CASSLMKGPNEKLFF	TGTGCCAGCAGCTTAATGAAGGGGCCTAATGAAAAACTGTTTTTT
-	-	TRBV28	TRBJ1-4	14	CASRSRDIIRKLFF	TGTGCCAGCAGGAGCCGGGACATTATTCGAAAACTGTTTTTT
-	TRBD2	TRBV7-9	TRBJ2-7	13	CASSIDAGREQYF	TGTGCCAGCAGCATTGACGCCGGGAGGGAGCAGTACTTC
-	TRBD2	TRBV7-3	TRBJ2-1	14	CASSLRLAGGEQFF	TGTGCCAGCAGCTTACGACTAGCGGGAGGTGAGCAGTTCTTC
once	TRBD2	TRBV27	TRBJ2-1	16	CASLGLAGGWYNEQFF	TGTGCCAGTCTGGGACTAGCGGGAGGATGGTACAATGAGCAGTTCTTC
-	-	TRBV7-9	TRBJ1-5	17	CASSHVLRPPGGEPQHF	TGTGCCAGCAGCCATGTTCTAAGACCCCCCGGTGGTGAGCCCCAGCATTTT
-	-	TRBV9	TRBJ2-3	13	CASAGLPTDTQYF	TGTGCCTCCGCCGGGTTACCCACAGATACGCAGTATTTT
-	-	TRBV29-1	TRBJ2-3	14	CSVDGSGLTDTQYF	TGCAGCGTTGATGGTAGCGGCCTCACAGATACGCAGTATTTT
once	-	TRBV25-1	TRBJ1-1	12	CASSEFLGVAFF	TGTGCCAGCAGTGAATTCTTGGGAGTAGCTTTCTTT
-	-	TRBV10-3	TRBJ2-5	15	CAISESGVLGETQYF	TGTGCCATCAGTGAGTCAGGGGTCCTGGGGGAGACCCAGTACTTC
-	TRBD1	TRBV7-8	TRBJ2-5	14	CASSTSRGSVTQYF	TGTGCCAGCAGCACCTCCAGGGGGTCGGTGACCCAGTACTTC
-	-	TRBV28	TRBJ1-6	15	CASAHPRRLNSPLHF	TGTGCCAGCGCCCACCCCAGGAGGCTGAATTCACCCCTCCACTTT
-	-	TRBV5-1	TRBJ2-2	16	CASSVAGTANTGELFF	TGCGCCAGCAGCGTAGCCGGGACCGCGAACACCGGGGAGCTGTTTTTT
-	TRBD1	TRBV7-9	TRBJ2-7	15	CASSLRDRGTYEQYF	TGTGCCAGCAGCCTCCGGGACAGGGGAACCTACGAGCAGTACTTC
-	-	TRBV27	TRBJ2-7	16	CASSLETGGNTYEQYF	TGTGCCAGCAGTTTAGAGACAGGTGGGAATACCTACGAGCAGTACTTC
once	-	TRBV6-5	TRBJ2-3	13	CASSPGRVYTQYF	TGTGCCAGCAGTCCGGGTCGGGTCTACACGCAGTATTTT
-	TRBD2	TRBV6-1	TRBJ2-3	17	CASSGLAGGLGTDTQYF	TGTGCCAGCAGTGGACTAGCGGGGGGCCTAGGCACAGATACGCAGTATTTT
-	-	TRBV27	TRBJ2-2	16	CASNLWGRANTGELFF	TGTGCCTCCAATCTTTGGGGGCGGGCGAACACCGGGGAGCTGTTTTTT
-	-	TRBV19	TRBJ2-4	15	CASRGTDLAKNIQYF	TGTGCCAGTAGGGGGACCGATTTAGCCAAAAACATTCAGTACTTC